This T cell receptor (beta chain) came from a study of monozygotic twins with inflammatory bowel disease. The RNA usage for each TCR library was approximately 3.5 ug of total RNA. Two nested PCRs, of approximately 16 and 9 cycles, processed TCRalpha and TCRbeta cDNA. After re-calling the 5' RACE reads, TCRdb lists one entry per CDR3 protein, DNA absent. The listing records more than 85,000 distinct CDR3 sequences. The CDR3 is 15 residues long. Germline lookup yields CDR1 SGHNT and CDR2 YYREEE (reference sequence). General observations from the study: Possibly reflecting limited power, no difference in repertoire similarity was found between concordant and discordant twins. The study supported no single strong signal or clonotype linked to IBD.

In regard to this clonotype: Antigen specificity is unknown.

The TCR sequence derives from a human donor with ulcerative colitis or Crohn's disease, or a healthy co-twin of an affected twin (not recorded which). The gene calls are TRBV5-4 and TRBJ1-1; TCRdb lists TRBD1, though no DNA is available to test this call. Sequencing used blood. The CDR3 protein is CASSLTTDSNTEAFF. Complete variable domain (other parts from reference TRBV5-4 and TRBJ1-1): ETGVTQSPTHLIKTRGQQVTLRCSSQSGHNTVSWYQQALGQGPQFIFQYYREEENGRGNFPPRFSGLQFPNYSSELNVNALELDDSALYLCASSLTTDSNTEAFFGQGTRLTVV.